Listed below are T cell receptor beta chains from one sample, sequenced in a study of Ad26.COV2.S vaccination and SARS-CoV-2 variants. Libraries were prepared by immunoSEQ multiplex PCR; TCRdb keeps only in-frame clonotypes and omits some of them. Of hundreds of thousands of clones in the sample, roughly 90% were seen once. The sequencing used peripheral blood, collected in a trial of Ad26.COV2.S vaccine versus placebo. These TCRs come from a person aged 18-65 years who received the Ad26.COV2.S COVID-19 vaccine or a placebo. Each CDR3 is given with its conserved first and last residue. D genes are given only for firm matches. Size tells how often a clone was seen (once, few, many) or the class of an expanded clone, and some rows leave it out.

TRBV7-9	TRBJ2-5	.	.	CASGSTGQQETQYF	TGTGCCAGCGGCTCAACCGGACAGCAAGAGACCCAGTACTTC
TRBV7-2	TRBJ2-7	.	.	CASSLEGVGFYEQYF	TGTGCCAGCAGCTTAGAGGGGGTCGGATTCTACGAGCAGTACTTC
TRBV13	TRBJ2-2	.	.	CASSLGPTGELFF	TGTGCCAGCAGCTTAGGGCCCACCGGGGAGCTGTTTTTT
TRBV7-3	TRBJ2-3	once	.	CASSSNSADTQYF	TGTGCCAGCAGCTCGAACTCCGCAGATACGCAGTATTTT
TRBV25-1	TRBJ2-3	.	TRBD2	CASSEYSDSGGGTDTQYF	TGTGCCAGCAGTGAATATAGTGATAGCGGGGGGGGGACAGATACGCAGTATTTT
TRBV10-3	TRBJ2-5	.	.	CAGRGGQGETQYF	TGTGCCGGACGTGGGGGGCAGGGAGAGACCCAGTACTTC
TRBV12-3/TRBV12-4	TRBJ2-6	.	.	CASKPVGANVLTF	TGTGCCAGCAAACCCGTTGGGGCCAACGTCCTGACTTTC
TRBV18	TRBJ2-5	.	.	CASSPAWVVETQYF	TGTGCCAGCTCCCCCGCGTGGGTCGTAGAGACCCAGTACTTC
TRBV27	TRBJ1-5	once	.	CASSSAGGVNQPQHF	TGTGCCAGCAGTTCCGCGGGGGGGGTCAATCAGCCCCAGCATTTT
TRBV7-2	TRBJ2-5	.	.	CASSETQGETQYF	TGTGCCAGCAGCGAAACACAGGGAGAGACCCAGTACTTC
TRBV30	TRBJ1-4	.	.	CAWSTSRGGNEKLFF	TGTGCCTGGAGTACTTCCAGGGGAGGAAATGAAAAACTGTTTTTT
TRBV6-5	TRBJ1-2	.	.	CASRRTANYGYTF	TGTGCCAGCAGACGGACGGCCAACTATGGCTACACCTTC
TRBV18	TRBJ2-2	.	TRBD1	CASSHSLGQGYTGELFF	TGTGCCAGCTCACATTCGTTAGGACAGGGATACACCGGGGAGCTGTTTTTT
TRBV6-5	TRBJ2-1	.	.	CASSYGVSSYNEQFF	TGTGCCAGCAGTTACGGGGTAAGCTCCTACAATGAGCAGTTCTTC
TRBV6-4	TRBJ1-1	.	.	CASRDTGNTEAFF	TGTGCCAGCAGGGACACAGGGAACACTGAAGCTTTCTTT
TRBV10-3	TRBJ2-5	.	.	CAISESPQGGQETQYF	TGTGCCATCAGTGAGTCTCCGCAGGGGGGGCAAGAGACCCAGTACTTC
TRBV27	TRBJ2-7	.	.	CASSAGKSYEQYF	TGTGCCAGCAGTGCCGGGAAGTCCTACGAGCAGTACTTC
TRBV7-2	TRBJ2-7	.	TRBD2	CASSLAHSSGGGEQYF	TGTGCCAGCAGCTTAGCCCACTCTAGCGGGGGGGGCGAGCAGTACTTC
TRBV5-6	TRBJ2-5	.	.	CASSFWGVGETQYF	TGTGCCAGCAGCTTCTGGGGGGTTGGAGAGACCCAGTACTTC
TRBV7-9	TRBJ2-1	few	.	CASSLNYNEQFF	TGTGCCAGCAGCCTCAACTACAATGAGCAGTTCTTC
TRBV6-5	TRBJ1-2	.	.	CASRQVDYGYTF	TGTGCCAGCAGGCAGGTTGACTATGGCTACACCTTC
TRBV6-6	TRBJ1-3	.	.	CASISGSSGNTIYF	TGTGCCAGCATCTCAGGGAGCTCTGGAAACACCATATATTTT
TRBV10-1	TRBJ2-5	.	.	CASSESGDAETQYF	TGCGCCAGCAGTGAGTCGGGAGATGCGGAGACCCAGTACTTC
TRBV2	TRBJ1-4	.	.	CASSEGHFNEKLFF	TGTGCCAGCAGTGAAGGGCATTTCAATGAAAAACTGTTTTTT
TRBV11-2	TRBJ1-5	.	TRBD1	CASSYGQGAGQPQHF	TGTGCCAGCAGTTACGGACAGGGGGCCGGGCAGCCCCAGCATTTT
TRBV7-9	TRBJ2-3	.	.	CASSHGVAEGDTQYF	TGTGCCAGCAGCCACGGGGTAGCGGAAGGGGATACGCAGTATTTT
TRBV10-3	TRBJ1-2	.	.	CAISERGADGYTF	TGTGCCATCAGTGAAAGGGGCGCCGATGGCTACACCTTC
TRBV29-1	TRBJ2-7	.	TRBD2	CSVGGAREGEQYF	TGCAGCGTTGGGGGAGCGAGGGAGGGCGAGCAGTACTTC
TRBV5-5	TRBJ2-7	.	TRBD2	CASSYTSGSTYEQYF	TGTGCCAGCAGTTATACTAGCGGGAGTACCTACGAGCAGTACTTC
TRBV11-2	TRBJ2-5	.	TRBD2	CASRYLEASGRRETQYF	TGTGCCAGCAGATACCTGGAGGCTAGCGGGAGAAGAGAGACCCAGTACTTC
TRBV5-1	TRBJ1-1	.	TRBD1	CASSLGTGFRTEAFF	TGCGCCAGCAGCTTGGGGACAGGCTTTAGAACTGAAGCTTTCTTT
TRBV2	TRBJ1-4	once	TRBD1	CASRDRAFNEKLFF	TGTGCCAGCAGGGACAGGGCCTTTAATGAAAAACTGTTTTTT
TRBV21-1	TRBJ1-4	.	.	CASSEGQGREKLFF	TGTGCCAGCAGCGAAGGGCAGGGGCGTGAAAAACTGTTTTTT
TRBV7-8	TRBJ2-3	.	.	CASSYGSTDTQYF	TGTGCCAGCAGCTACGGTAGCACAGATACGCAGTATTTT
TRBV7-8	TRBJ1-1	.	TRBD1	CASSLVRTGNTEAFF	TGTGCCAGCAGCTTGGTTAGGACAGGAAACACTGAAGCTTTCTTT